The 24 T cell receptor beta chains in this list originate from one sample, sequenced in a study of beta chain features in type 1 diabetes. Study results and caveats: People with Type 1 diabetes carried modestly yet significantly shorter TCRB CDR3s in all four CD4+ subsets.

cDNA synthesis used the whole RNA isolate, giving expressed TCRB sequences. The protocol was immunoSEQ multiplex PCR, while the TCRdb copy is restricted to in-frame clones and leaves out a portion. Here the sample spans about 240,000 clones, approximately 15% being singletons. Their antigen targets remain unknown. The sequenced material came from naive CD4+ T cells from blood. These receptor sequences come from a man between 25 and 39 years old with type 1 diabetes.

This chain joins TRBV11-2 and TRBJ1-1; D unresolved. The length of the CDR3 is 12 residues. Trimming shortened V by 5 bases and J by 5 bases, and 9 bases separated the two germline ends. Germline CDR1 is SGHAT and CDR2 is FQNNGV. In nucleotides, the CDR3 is TGTGCCAGCAGCCTGCTCGAGACTGAAGCTTTCTTT. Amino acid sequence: CASSLLETEAFF.

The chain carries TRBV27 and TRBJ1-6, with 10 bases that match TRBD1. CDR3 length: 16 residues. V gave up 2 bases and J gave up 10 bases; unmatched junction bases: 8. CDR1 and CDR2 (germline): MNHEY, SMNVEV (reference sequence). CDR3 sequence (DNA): TGTGCCAGCAGTTTAGGACAGGGGGGAATAGGGTCACCCCTCCACTTT. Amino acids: CASSLGQGGIGSPLHF.

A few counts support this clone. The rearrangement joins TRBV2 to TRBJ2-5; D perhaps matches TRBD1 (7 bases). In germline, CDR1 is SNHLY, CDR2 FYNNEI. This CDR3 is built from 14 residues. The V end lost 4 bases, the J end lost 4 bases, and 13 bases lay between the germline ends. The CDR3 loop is CASSVGGGTETQYF. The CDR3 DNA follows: TGTGCCAGCAGTGTCGGAGGGGGCACAGAGACCCAGTACTTC.

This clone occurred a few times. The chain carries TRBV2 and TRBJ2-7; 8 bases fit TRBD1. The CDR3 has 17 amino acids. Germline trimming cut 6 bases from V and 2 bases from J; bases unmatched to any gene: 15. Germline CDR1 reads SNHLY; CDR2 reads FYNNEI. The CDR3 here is CASRDEVHRGIPYEQYF. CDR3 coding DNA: TGTGCCAGCAGGGACGAAGTTCACAGGGGGATCCCCTACGAGCAGTACTTC.

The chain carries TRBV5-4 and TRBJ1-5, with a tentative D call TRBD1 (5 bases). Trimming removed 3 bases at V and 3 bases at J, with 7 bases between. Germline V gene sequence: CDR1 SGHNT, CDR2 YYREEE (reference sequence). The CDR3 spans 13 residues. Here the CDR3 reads CASSSGNNQPQHF. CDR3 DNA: TGTGCCAGCAGCTCAGGGAACAATCAGCCCCAGCATTTT. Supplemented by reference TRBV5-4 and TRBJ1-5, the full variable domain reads ETGVTQSPTHLIKTRGQQVTLRCSSQSGHNTVSWYQQALGQGPQFIFQYYREEENGRGNFPPRFSGLQFPNYSSELNVNALELDDSALYLCASSSGNNQPQHFGDGTRLSIL.

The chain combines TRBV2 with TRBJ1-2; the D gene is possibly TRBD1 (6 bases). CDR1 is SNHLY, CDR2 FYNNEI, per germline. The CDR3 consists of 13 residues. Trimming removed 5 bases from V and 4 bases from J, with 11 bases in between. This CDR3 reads CASSYRVSYGYTF. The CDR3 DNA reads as TGTGCCAGCAGTTACAGGGTTAGCTATGGCTACACCTTC.

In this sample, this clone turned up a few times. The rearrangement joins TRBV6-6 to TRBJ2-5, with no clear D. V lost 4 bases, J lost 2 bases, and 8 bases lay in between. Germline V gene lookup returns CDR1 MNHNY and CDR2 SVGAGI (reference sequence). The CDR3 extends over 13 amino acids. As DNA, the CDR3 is TGTGCCAGCAGTTCATACAGTCAAGAGACCCAGTACTTC. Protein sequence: CASSSYSQETQYF.

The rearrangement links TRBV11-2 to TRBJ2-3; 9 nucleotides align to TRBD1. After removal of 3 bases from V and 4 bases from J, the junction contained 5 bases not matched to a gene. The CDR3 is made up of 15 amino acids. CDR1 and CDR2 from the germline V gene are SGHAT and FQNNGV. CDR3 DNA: TGTGCCAGCAGCTTCGGGACAGGGTTTGCAGATACGCAGTATTTT. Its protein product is CASSFGTGFADTQYF. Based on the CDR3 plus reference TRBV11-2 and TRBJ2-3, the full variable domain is EAGVAQSPRYKIIEKRQSVAFWCNPISGHATLYWYQQILGQGPKLLIQFQNNGVVDDSQLPKDRFSAERLKGVDSTLKIQPAKLEDSAVYLCASSFGTGFADTQYFGPGTRLTVL.

The CDR3 sequence: CSVASGFQETQYF. The DNA for the CDR3 is TGCAGCGTTGCTAGCGGATTCCAAGAGACCCAGTACTTC. V is TRBV29-1 and J is TRBJ2-5, with 7 positions matching TRBD2. V was clipped by 4 bases and J by 1 base; unmatched bases: 3. CDR1 and CDR2 (germline): SQVTM, ANQGSEA. The CDR3 is made up of 13 amino acids.

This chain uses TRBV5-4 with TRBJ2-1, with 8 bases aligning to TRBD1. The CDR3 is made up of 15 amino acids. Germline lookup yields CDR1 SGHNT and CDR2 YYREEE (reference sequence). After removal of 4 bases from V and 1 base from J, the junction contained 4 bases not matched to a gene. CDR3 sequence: CASSRGQGSYNEQFF. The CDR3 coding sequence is TGTGCCAGCAGCCGCGGACAGGGTTCCTACAATGAGCAGTTCTTC.

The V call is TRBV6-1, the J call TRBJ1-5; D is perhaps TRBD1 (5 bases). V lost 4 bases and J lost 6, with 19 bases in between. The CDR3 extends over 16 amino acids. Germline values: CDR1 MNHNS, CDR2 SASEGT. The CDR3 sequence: CASSASRAGSSQPQHF. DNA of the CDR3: TGTGCCAGCAGTGCATCCCGTGCAGGGTCGAGTCAGCCCCAGCATTTT.

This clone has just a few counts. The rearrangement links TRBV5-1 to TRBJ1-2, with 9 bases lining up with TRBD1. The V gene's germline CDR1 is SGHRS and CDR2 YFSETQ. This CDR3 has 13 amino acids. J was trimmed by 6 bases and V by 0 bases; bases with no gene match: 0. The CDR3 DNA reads TGCGCCAGCAGCTTGGGGACAGGGGATGGCTACACCTTC. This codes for CASSLGTGDGYTF.

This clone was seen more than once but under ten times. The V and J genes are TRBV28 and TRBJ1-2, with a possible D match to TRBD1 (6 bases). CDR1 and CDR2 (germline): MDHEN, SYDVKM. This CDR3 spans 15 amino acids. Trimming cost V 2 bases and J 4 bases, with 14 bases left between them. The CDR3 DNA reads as TGTGCCAGCAGTTTACCGGAACAGGGTCCCTATGGCTACACCTTC. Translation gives CASSLPEQGPYGYTF.

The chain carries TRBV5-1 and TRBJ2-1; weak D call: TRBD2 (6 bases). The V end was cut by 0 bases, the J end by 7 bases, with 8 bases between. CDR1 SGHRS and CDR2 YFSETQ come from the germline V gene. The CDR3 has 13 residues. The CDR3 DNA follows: TGCGCCAGCAGCTTGGTCGCGGGGAATGAGCAGTTCTTC. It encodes CASSLVAGNEQFF.

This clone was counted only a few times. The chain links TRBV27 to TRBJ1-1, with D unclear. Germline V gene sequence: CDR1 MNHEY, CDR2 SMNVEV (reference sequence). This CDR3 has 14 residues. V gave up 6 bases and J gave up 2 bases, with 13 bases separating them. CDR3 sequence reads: CASSQSRLNTEAFF. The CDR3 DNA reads TGTGCCAGCAGCCAATCGAGGCTAAACACTGAAGCTTTCTTT.

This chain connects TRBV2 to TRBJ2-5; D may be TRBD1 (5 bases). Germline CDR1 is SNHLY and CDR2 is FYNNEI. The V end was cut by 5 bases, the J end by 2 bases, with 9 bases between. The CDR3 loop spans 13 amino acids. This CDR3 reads CASSPDRQETQYF. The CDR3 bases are TGTGCCAGCAGTCCCGACAGACAAGAGACCCAGTACTTC.

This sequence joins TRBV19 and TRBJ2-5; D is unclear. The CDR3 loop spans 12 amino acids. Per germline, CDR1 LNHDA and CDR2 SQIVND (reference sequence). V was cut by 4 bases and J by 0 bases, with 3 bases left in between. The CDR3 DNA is TGTGCCAGTAGTAATAACCAAGAGACCCAGTACTTC. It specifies CASSNNQETQYF. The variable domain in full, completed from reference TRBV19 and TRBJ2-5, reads DGGITQSPKYLFRKEGQNVTLSCEQNLNHDAMYWYRQDPGQGLRLIYYSQIVNDFQKGDIAEGYSVSREKKESFPLTVTSAQKNPTAFYLCASSNNQETQYFGPGTRLLVL.

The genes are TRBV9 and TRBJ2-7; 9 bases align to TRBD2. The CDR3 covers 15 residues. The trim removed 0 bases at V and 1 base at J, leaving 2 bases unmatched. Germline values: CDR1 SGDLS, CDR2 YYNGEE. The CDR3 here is CASSVGAGGSYEQYF. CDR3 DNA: TGTGCCAGCAGCGTAGGGGCGGGAGGGTCCTACGAGCAGTACTTC.

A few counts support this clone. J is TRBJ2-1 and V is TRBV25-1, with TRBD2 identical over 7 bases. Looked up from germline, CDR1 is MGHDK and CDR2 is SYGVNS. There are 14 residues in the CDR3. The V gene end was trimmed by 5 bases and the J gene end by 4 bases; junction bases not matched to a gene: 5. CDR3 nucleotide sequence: TGTGCCAGCAGTCGGGGGACTACATACAATGAGCAGTTCTTC. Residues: CASSRGTTYNEQFF. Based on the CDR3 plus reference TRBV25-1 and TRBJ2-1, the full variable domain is EADIYQTPRYLVIGTGKKITLECSQTMGHDKMYWYQQDPGMELHLIHYSYGVNSTEKGDLSSESTVSRIRTEHFPLTLESARPSHTSQYLCASSRGTTYNEQFFGPGTRLTVL.

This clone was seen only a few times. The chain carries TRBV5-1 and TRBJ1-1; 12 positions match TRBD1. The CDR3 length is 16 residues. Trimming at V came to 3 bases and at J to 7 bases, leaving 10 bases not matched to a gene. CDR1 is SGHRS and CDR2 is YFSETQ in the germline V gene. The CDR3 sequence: CASSWEGQGAAVEAFF. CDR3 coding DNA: TGCGCCAGCAGCTGGGAGGGACAGGGGGCTGCAGTTGAAGCTTTCTTT.

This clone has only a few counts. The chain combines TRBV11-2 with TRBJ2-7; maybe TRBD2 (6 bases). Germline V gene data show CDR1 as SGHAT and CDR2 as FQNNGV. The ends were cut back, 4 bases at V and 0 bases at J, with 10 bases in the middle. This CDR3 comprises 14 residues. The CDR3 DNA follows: TGTGCCAGCAGCTCACGGGACTCCTCCTACGAGCAGTACTTC. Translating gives CASSSRDSSYEQYF.

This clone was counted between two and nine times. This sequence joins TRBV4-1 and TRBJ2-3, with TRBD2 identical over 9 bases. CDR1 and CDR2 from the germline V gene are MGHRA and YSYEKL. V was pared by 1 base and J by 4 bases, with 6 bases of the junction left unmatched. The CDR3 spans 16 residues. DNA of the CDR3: TGCGCCAGCAGCCAAGGTGGTAGCGGGAGTCCAGATACGCAGTATTTT. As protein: CASSQGGSGSPDTQYF.

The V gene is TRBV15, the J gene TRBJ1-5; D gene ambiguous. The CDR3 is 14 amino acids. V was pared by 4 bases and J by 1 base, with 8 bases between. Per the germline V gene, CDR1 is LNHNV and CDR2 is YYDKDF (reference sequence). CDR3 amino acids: CATSNKKSNQPQHF. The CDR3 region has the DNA TGTGCCACCAGCAACAAGAAGAGCAATCAGCCCCAGCATTTT.

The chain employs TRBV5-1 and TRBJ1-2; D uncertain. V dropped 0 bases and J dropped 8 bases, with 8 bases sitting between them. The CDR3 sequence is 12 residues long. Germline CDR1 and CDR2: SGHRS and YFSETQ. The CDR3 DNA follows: TGCGCCAGCAGCTTGGACGCGGGAGGCTACACCTTC. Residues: CASSLDAGGYTF. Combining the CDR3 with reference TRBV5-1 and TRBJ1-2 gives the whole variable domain KAGVTQTPRYLIKTRGQQVTLSCSPISGHRSVSWYQQTPGQGLQFLFEYFSETQRNKGNFPGRFSGRQFSNSRSEMNVSTLELGDSALYLCASSLDAGGYTFGSGTRLTVV.